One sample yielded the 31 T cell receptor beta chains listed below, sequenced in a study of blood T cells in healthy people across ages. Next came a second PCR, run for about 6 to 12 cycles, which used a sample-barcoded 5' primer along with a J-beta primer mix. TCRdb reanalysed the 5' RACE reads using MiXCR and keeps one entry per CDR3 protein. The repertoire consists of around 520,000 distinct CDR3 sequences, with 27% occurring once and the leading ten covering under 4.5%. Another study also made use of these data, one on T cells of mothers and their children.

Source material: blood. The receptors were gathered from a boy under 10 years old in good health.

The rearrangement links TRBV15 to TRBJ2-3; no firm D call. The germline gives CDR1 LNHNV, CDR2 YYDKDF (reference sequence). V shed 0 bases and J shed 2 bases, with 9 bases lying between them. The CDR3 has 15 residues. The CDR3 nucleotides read TGTGCCACCAGCAGAGAGGGGATATTCACAGATACGCAGTATTTT. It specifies CATSREGIFTDTQYF.

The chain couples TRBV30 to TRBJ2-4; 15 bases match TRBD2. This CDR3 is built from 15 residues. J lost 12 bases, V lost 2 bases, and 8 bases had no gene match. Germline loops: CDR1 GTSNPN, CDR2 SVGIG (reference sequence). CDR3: CAWSQGLAGGMSQYF. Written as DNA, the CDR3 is TGTGCCTGGAGTCAAGGACTAGCGGGAGGGATGTCTCAGTACTTC.

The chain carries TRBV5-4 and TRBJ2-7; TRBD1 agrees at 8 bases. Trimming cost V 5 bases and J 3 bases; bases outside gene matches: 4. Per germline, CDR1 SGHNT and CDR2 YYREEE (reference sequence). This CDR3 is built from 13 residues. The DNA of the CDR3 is TGTGCCAGCAGTTGGGACAGGATCTACGAGCAGTACTTC. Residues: CASSWDRIYEQYF. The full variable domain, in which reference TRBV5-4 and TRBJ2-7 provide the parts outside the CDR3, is ETGVTQSPTHLIKTRGQQVTLRCSSQSGHNTVSWYQQALGQGPQFIFQYYREEENGRGNFPPRFSGLQFPNYSSELNVNALELDDSALYLCASSWDRIYEQYFGPGTRLTVT.

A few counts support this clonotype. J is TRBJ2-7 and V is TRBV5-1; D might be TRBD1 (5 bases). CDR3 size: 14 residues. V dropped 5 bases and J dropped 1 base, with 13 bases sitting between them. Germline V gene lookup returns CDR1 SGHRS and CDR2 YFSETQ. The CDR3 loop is CASRQGERSYEQYF. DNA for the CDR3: TGCGCCAGCAGGCAAGGGGAAAGGTCCTACGAGCAGTACTTC. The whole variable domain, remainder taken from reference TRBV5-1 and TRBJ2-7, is KAGVTQTPRYLIKTRGQQVTLSCSPISGHRSVSWYQQTPGQGLQFLFEYFSETQRNKGNFPGRFSGRQFSNSRSEMNVSTLELGDSALYLCASRQGERSYEQYFGPGTRLTVT.

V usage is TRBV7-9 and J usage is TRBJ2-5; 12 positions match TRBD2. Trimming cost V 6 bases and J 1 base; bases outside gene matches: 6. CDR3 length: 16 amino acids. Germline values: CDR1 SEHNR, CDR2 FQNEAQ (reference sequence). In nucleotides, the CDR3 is TGTGCCAGCAGTTCCAGGACTAGCGGGGCCCAAGAGACCCAGTACTTC. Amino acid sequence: CASSSRTSGAQETQYF.

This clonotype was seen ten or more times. The CDR3 bases are TGTGCCAGCAGCTTAGATCGACTCGAAAAACTGTTTTTT. Protein product: CASSLDRLEKLFF. This chain joins TRBV11-2 and TRBJ1-4; D is uncertain. The germline V and J ends were trimmed by 0 bases and 8 bases, with 7 bases remaining between them. The length of the CDR3 is 13 residues. Germline assignment: CDR1 SGHAT and CDR2 FQNNGV.

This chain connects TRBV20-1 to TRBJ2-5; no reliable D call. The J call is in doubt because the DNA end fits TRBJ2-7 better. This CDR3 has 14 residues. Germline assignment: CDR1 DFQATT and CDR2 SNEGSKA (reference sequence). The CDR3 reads CSARDRTAYYEQYF. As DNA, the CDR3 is TGCAGTGCTAGAGATCGAACAGCCTACTACGAGCAGTACTTC.

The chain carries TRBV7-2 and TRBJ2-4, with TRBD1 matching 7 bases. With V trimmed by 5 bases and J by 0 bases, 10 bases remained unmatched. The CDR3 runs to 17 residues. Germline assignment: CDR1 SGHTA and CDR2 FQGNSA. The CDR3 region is CASSHRGGPLAKNIQYF. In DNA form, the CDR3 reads TGTGCCAGCAGCCACAGGGGCGGCCCCCTAGCCAAAAACATTCAGTACTTC.

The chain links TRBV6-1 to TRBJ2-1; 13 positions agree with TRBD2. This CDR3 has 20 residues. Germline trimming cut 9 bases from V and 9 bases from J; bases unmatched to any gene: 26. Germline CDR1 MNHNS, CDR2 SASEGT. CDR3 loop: CARAGPGLAGSQISVCEQFF. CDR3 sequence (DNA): TGTGCCAGAGCAGGTCCGGGACTAGCGGGATCCCAGATATCAGTCTGTGAGCAGTTCTTC.

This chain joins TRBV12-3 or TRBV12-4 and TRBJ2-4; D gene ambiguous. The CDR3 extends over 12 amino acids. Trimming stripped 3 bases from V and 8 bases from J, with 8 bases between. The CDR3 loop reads CASSLVGDIQYF. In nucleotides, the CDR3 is TGTGCCAGCAGTTTGGTGGGTGACATTCAGTACTTC.

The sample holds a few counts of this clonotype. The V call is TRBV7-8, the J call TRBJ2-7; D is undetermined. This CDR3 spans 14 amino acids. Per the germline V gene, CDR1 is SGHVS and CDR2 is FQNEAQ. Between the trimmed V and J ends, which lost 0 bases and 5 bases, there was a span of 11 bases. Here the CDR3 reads CASSLALEDDEQYF. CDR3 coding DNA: TGTGCCAGCAGCTTAGCGTTAGAGGACGACGAGCAGTACTTC.

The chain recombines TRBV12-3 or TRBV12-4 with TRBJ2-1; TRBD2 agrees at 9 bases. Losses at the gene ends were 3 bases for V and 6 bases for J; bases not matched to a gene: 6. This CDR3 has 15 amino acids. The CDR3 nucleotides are TGTGCCAGCAGTTTTGGGCGGGGGGGCCCCAATGAGCAGTTCTTC. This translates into CASSFGRGGPNEQFF.

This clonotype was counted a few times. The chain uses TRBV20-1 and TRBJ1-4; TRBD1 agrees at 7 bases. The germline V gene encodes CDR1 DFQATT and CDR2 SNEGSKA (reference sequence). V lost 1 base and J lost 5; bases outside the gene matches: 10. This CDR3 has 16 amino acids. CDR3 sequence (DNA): TGCAGTGCTAGAGGGGCACAGGGGAGCCGCAATGAAAAACTGTTTTTT. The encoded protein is CSARGAQGSRNEKLFF.

The CDR3 loop is CASSAGTVQDTQYF. DNA of the CDR3: TGTGCCAGCTCCGCCGGGACAGTACAAGATACGCAGTATTTT. The chain joins TRBV18 to TRBJ2-3; 7 positions agree with TRBD1. CDR3 length: 14 amino acids. V lost 6 bases, J lost 5 bases, and 8 bases stayed unmatched. Per germline, CDR1 KGHSH and CDR2 LQKENI.

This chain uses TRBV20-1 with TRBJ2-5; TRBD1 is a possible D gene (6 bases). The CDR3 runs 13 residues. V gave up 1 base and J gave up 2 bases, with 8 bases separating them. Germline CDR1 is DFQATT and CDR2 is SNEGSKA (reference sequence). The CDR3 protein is CSARVRGQETQYF. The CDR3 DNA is TGCAGTGCTAGAGTGAGGGGGCAAGAGACCCAGTACTTC.

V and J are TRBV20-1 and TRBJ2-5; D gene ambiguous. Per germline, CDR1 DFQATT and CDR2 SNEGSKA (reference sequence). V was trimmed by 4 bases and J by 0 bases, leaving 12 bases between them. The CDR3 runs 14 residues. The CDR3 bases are TGCAGTGCTAATTTGGGTGGGGACCAAGAGACCCAGTACTTC. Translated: CSANLGGDQETQYF.

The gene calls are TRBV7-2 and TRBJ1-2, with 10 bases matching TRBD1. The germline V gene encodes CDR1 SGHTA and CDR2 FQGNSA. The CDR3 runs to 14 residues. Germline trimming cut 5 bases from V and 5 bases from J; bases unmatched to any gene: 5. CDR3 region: CASSNMGQGYGYTF. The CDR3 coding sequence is TGTGCCAGCAGCAACATGGGACAGGGGTATGGCTACACCTTC.

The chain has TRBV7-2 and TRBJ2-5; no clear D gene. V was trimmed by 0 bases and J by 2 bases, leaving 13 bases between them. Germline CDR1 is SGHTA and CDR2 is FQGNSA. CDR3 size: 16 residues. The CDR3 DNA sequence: TGTGCCAGCAGCTTAGCGCAGGCTCCGAATCAAGAGACCCAGTACTTC. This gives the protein CASSLAQAPNQETQYF.

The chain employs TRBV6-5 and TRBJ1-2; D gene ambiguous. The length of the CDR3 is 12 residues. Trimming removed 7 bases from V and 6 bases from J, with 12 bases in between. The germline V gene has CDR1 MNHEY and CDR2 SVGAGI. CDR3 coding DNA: TGTGCCAGCAAAGATCGTCGGGATGGCTACACCTTC. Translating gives CASKDRRDGYTF.

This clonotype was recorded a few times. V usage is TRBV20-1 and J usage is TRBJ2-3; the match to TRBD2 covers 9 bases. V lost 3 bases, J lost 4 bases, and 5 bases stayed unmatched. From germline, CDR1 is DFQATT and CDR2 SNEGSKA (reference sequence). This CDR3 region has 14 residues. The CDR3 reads CSASRGGAPDTQYF. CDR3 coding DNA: TGCAGTGCTAGCCGCGGGGGGGCCCCAGATACGCAGTATTTT.

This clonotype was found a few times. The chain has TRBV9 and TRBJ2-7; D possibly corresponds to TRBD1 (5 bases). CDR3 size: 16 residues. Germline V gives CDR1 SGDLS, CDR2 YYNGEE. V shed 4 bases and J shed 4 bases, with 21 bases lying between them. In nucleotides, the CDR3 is TGTGCCAGCAGCCCCCTGGGGCAGGGTCTATCTTACGAGCAGTACTTC. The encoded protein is CASSPLGQGLSYEQYF.

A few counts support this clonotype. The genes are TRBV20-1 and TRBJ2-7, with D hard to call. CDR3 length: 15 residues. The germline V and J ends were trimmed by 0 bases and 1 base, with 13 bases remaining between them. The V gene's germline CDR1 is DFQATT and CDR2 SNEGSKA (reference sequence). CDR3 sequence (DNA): TGCAGTGCTAGAGACTGGCAGGAGCCTTCCTACGAGCAGTACTTC. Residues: CSARDWQEPSYEQYF.

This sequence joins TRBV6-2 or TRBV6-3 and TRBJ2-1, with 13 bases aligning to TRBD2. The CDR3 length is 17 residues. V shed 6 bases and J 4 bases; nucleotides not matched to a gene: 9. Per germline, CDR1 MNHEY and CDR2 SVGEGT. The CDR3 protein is CASSSPGLAGAYNEQFF. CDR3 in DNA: TGTGCCAGCAGCTCGCCCGGACTAGCGGGAGCTTACAATGAGCAGTTCTTC.

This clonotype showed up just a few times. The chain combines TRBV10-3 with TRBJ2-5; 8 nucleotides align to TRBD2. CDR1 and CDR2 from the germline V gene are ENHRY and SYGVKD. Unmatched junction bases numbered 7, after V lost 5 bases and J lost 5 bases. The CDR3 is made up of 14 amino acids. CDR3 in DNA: TGTGCCATCAGTCGCGGCGGGGGGAGGGAGACCCAGTACTTC. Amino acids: CAISRGGGRETQYF.

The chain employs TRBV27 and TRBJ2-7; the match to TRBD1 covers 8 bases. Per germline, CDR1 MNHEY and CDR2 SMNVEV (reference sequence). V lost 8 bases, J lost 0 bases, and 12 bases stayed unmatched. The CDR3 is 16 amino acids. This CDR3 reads CASHRDRPLSSYEQYF. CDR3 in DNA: TGTGCCAGCCACCGGGACAGGCCCCTTAGCTCCTACGAGCAGTACTTC.

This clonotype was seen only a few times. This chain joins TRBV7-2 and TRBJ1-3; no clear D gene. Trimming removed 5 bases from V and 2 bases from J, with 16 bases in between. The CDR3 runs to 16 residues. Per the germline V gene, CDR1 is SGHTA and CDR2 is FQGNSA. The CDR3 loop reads CASSPQVVKAGNTIYF. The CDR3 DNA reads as TGTGCCAGCAGCCCTCAGGTGGTAAAGGCTGGAAACACCATATATTTT.

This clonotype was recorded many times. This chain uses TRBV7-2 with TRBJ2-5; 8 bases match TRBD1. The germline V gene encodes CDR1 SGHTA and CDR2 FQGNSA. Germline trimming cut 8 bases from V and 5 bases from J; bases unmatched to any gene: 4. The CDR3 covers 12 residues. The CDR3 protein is CASGQGRETQYF. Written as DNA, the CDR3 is TGTGCCAGCGGACAGGGCCGGGAGACCCAGTACTTC.

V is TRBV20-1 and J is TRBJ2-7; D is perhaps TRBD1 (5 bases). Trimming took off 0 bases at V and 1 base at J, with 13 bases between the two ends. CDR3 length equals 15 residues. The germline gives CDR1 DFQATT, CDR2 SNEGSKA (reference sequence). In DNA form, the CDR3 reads TGCAGTGCTAGAGATTTAACAGGCACGTCCTACGAGCAGTACTTC. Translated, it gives CSARDLTGTSYEQYF.

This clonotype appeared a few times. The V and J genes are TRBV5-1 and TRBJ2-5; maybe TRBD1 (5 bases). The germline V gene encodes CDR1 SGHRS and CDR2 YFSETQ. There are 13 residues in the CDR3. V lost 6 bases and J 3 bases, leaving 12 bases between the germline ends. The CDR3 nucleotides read TGCGCCAGCAATGGCCAGGGTGAAGAGACCCAGTACTTC. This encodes CASNGQGEETQYF.

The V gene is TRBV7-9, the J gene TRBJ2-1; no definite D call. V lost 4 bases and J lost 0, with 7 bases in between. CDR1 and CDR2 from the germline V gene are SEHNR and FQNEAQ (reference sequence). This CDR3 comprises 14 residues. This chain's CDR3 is CASSWPGSYNEQFF. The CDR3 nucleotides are TGTGCCAGCAGCTGGCCCGGCTCCTACAATGAGCAGTTCTTC.

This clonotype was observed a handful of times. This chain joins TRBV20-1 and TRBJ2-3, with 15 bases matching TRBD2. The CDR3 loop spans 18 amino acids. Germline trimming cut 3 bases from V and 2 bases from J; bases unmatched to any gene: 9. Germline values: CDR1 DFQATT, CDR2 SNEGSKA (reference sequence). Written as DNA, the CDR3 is TGCAGTGCTAGTGCCGGACTAGCGGGGGGGGATGACACAGATACGCAGTATTTT. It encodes CSASAGLAGGDDTDTQYF.